The 9 T cell receptor beta chains presented below share a single source sample, sequenced in a study of human T cells and chemical hapten exposure. TCRdb re-derived calls from the RACE reads in MiXCR, one entry per CDR3 protein. The sample consists of some 79,000 distinct CDR3 sequences, over 6% of them appearing once. As for time point: patch test 1, 2 weeks after DPC sensitization. This sample's treatment: therapeutic diphenylcyclopropenone sensitization with weekly scalp DPC. The source material was whole blood, sampled in connection with sensitization to the hapten diphenylcyclopropenone (DPC). All receptors come from a woman aged 25-40 years with alopecia areata. Some clones in this sample may be carry-over from other donors' samples.

This clonotype was seen ten or more times. For the CDR3, the DNA is TGTGCCATCAGTGGAGGGACAGATAACACCGGGGAGCTGTTTTTT. Its protein product is CAISGGTDNTGELFF. The gene calls are TRBV10-3 and TRBJ2-2, with TRBD1 matching over 7 bases. The CDR3 has 15 residues. V gave up 4 bases and J gave up 2 bases; unmatched junction bases: 4. Germline CDR1 is ENHRY and CDR2 is SYGVKD.

This clonotype was seen more than once but under ten times. The chain couples TRBV7-6 to TRBJ1-1, with D possibly matching TRBD1 (6 bases). V dropped 2 bases and J dropped 2 bases, with 15 bases sitting between them. This CDR3 comprises 16 residues. Germline loops: CDR1 SGHVS, CDR2 FNYEAQ. The CDR3 spells CASSLLAGARNTEAFF. DNA of the CDR3: TGTGCCAGCAGCTTATTAGCAGGGGCTCGAAACACTGAAGCTTTCTTT.

V is TRBV12-3 or TRBV12-4 and J is TRBJ2-1, with 10 bases that match TRBD1. Losses at the gene ends were 6 bases for V and 15 bases for J; bases not matched to a gene: 17. This CDR3 is 15 amino acids long. CDR3 amino acids: CASSPSGTGVKITFF. DNA for the CDR3: TGTGCCAGCAGCCCTTCCGGGACAGGGGTCAAAATAACGTTCTTC.

The genes are TRBV20-1 and TRBJ1-5; no definite D call. Germline CDR1 DFQATT, CDR2 SNEGSKA (reference sequence). The CDR3 consists of 15 residues. Deletions cut 0 bases from V and 3 bases from J, with 12 bases between. In DNA form, the CDR3 reads TGCAGTGCTAGAGATAATGAAGGCTACAATCAGCCCCAGCATTTT. Protein product: CSARDNEGYNQPQHF.

The genes are TRBV5-4 and TRBJ2-7, with 8 nucleotides matching TRBD1. Germline V CDR1 and CDR2: SGHNT, YYREEE (reference sequence). The CDR3 runs to 14 residues. J lost 4 bases, V lost 2 bases, and 5 bases had no gene match. As DNA, the CDR3 is TGTGCCAGCAGCTTCCAGGGGGCTGGGTACGAGCAGTACTTC. Amino acid sequence: CASSFQGAGYEQYF.

V and J are TRBV7-2 and TRBJ2-3; 9 nucleotides agree with TRBD2. The CDR3 length is 17 residues. Germline loops: CDR1 SGHTA, CDR2 FQGNSA. The V and J ends lost 3 bases and 2 bases, in that order; junction bases with no gene match: 9. CDR3 sequence: CASSFFVSGGLTDTQYF. CDR3 nucleotide sequence: TGTGCCAGCAGCTTTTTCGTTAGCGGGGGACTCACAGATACGCAGTATTTT. Looking up the rest from reference TRBV7-2 and TRBJ2-3 gives the full variable domain: GAGVSQSPSNKVTEKGKDVELRCDPISGHTALYWYRQSLGQGLEFLIYFQGNSAPDKSGLPSDRFSAERTGGSVSTLTIQRTQQEDSAVYLCASSFFVSGGLTDTQYFGPGTRLTVL.

This clonotype was seen at least ten times. V is TRBV20-1 and J is TRBJ1-5; D not resolved. CDR3 length: 14 amino acids. CDR1 and CDR2 from the germline V gene are DFQATT and SNEGSKA (reference sequence). V shed 2 bases and J shed 3 bases, with 11 bases lying between them. CDR3 in DNA: TGCAGTGCTAGAACCCGGGTTAACAATCAGCCCCAGCATTTT. It encodes CSARTRVNNQPQHF.

This clonotype was counted many times. The chain employs TRBV6-5 and TRBJ1-4; D not resolved. The V gene lost 1 base and the J gene lost 10 bases, with 16 bases spanning the gap. CDR1 is MNHEY and CDR2 is SVGAGI in the germline V gene. The CDR3 is 15 amino acids. Here the CDR3 reads CASSYLWGGEAKLFF. CDR3 DNA: TGTGCCAGCAGTTACTTATGGGGTGGGGAGGCAAAACTGTTTTTT.

This clonotype was seen a handful of times. The J gene is TRBJ2-7, the V gene TRBV20-1; D possibly corresponds to TRBD2 (5 bases). Germline assignment: CDR1 DFQATT and CDR2 SNEGSKA (reference sequence). V shed 0 bases and J shed 5 bases, with 14 bases lying between them. The CDR3 extends over 14 amino acids. The CDR3 DNA sequence: TGCAGTGCTAGAGATCCGGGAAGACCCCACGAGCAGTACTTC. This gives the protein CSARDPGRPHEQYF.